This T cell receptor (beta chain) was observed in a study of long-term antiretroviral therapy in people with HIV (dated by TCRdb to about 2022). Regarding the research as a whole: Collection of the earliest samples took place about a decade ahead of the 2015 WHO recommendation for immediate ART, at a time when ART was typically delayed until CD4 counts fell. This retrospective serial study examined whether starting ART and sustained HIV suppression were associated with changes in the composition and diversity of the TRB repertoire in peripheral blood. A total of approximately 200 cryopreserved PBMC samples came from around 30 adults with confirmed HIV infection and were collected serially over a mean of approximately six years (range 1-12). Of the approximately 28 participants with HIV, eleven were female. No cross-contamination during QIAcube processing turned up in test extractions that ran a monoclonal T-cell line alongside more than 30 polyclonal samples.

What the authors observed across the whole study: A significant increase in TRB diversity was found to be associated with ART initiation, although TRB diversity was observed to remain significantly below that of transplant donor controls even after long-term ART. Because pre-ART samples had limited cell numbers, profiling was done on unsorted PBMC rather than on sorted CD4+ and CD8+ T cells. Inferences about post-ART repertoire changes are limited because no data were available on ART adherence, viral resistance or therapy changes. Samples dated from the mid-2000s to the late 2010s, and the ART regimens used may be less effective than current ones. Limited PBMC availability meant only the TCR beta chain was sequenced, without alpha chain pairing. CDR3 length ranges in HIV repertoires were narrower than in controls, and network structure suggested an antigen-experienced repertoire with only a slight naive shift after ART. Expanded TRB clones identified before ART initiation dominated the repertoire across all time points, though the dominance fluctuated and decreased in many PLHIV after ART.

Sequencing of the TRB variable region was done with the immunoSEQ hsTCRB v3.0 assay at survey level resolution. The target sequencing depth for TRB was 40,000-50,000 T-cell genomes per sample. An Illumina MiSeq with a v3 150-cycle kit was used to sequence the pooled TRB libraries. From the authors' description of their analysis: Repertoire analysis was performed in R inside a reproducible Nextflow workflow that covered QC, data transformation and analysis. Custom analyses were implemented in LymphoSeq2, an R package for AIRR-Seq data exploration. After excluding a handful of samples that yielded fewer than 5000 total TRB sequences, approximately 180 HIV repertoires remained for analysis. Among the roughly 190 retained HIV repertoires, 59 were collected before ART initiation and about 130 were collected after ART initiation. Repertoires were downsampled to 5000 TRB nucleotide sequences, with summary statistics averaged over 100 downsampling iterations. Only TRB sequences with CDR3 regions of at least seven amino acids were retained for analysis. Two measures captured diversity: a Shannon entropy-derived clonality score and the Gini coefficient. In repertoire networks, the top 5000 CDR3 amino acid sequences were linked whenever an edit distance of one separated two sequences. For TRB CDR3 amino acid sequences, GLIPH2 was used to predict antigen specificity groups and MHC restriction. To flag known associations with CMV, EBV, HIV or tissue antigens, CDR3 amino acid sequences were compared against VDJdb and McPAS-TCR. Pre-ART, post-ART and control groups were compared with Wilcoxon signed-rank tests and Holm-Bonferroni correction. TCRdb re-hosts the immuneACCESS table, in-frame sequences only. Its copies lack some clones; in the studies checked, an unresolved V gene accounts for under half of them, and the cause for the rest is not known. The DNA gave D and trimming, while V, J and clone size come from that table. The sample records over 30,000 clones, about four fifths of which are singletons. Roughly 3.2% of the sample comes from the top ten.

V trim: 6 bases; J trim: 6 bases; unmatched bases: 10. CDR3 length: 16 amino acids, cysteine to phenylalanine. Solely the CDR3 DNA is kept, with 48 bases framed from the first base. CDR1 and CDR2 were assigned from the germline V gene (reference sequence) as MNHNY and SVGAGI. To be included, a participant needed at least one PBMC sample from before ART initiation plus at least two post-ART samples. Treatment was received in the United States of America by all participants with HIV. Before DNA extraction, cryopreserved samples of roughly 0.9-11 million PBMC were thawed and washed. At the time of the earliest PBMC sample, participants with HIV were aged between roughly 20 and 60 years. Per participant, PBMC samples came from 1-4 timepoints prior to ART initiation and 2-8 timepoints following ART initiation, for a median of 7 samples. For every participant, serial HIV viral load, CD4+ T-cell count, ART history and demographic data were obtained. Genomic DNA was extracted from unsorted PBMC with a Qiagen kit on a QIAcube, with processing performed in batches of 12 samples.

This clone has only a few counts. The antigen it binds to is not known. Per-base quality was not reported, and no clone a single base away is much larger than it. The sequenced sample was unsorted PBMCs, obtained 1.9 years after starting antiretroviral therapy. The rearranged segments are TRBV6-6 and TRBJ1-6; 8 bases in the junction line up with TRBD1. This clonotype was sampled from a man younger than 35 with HIV. The CDR3 protein: CASSPKQGGSNSPLHF. The DNA sequence is as follows: TGTGCCAGCAGCCCTAAACAGGGGGGAAGTAATTCACCCCTCCACTTT.